Each of the 6 T cell receptor beta chains below was sequenced from the same sample in a study of radiotherapy plus CTLA-4 blockade in lung cancer. Libraries were prepared by immunoSEQ multiplex PCR; TCRdb keeps only in-frame clonotypes and omits some of them. Of around 72,000 clones listed, more than 75% are singletons. The sequencing used peripheral blood, collected from a patient treated with radiotherapy plus ipilimumab. These TCRs come from a human donor with non-small cell lung cancer who had a complete response to radiotherapy plus ipilimumab.

The rearrangement links TRBV19 to TRBJ2-5; TRBD2 agrees at 11 bases. The CDR3 is 15 residues long. Germline-derived CDR1 and CDR2 are LNHDA and SQIVND (reference sequence). V shed 7 bases and J 5 bases; nucleotides not matched to a gene: 9. The CDR3 protein is CASTLGTSGWETQYF. The CDR3 region has the DNA TGTGCCAGTACCCTCGGGACTAGCGGATGGGAGACCCAGTACTTC.

CDR3 residues: CASSLTLNNSPLHF. DNA of the CDR3: TGTGCCAGCAGCTTAACCCTAAATAATTCACCCCTCCACTTT. The J gene is TRBJ1-6, the V gene TRBV11-2; D is undetermined. CDR1 SGHAT and CDR2 FQNNGV come from the germline V gene. Trimming pared 2 bases from V and 5 bases from J, leaving 7 bases between. There are 14 residues in the CDR3.

The chain couples TRBV7-2 to TRBJ1-2; 9 bases line up with TRBD1. The germline gives CDR1 SGHTA, CDR2 FQGNSA. Trimming cost V 5 bases and J 6 bases; bases outside gene matches: 4. There are 13 residues in the CDR3. CDR3 nucleotides: TGTGCCAGCAGCCAGAGGACAGGGGATGGCTACACCTTC. Translation gives CASSQRTGDGYTF.

J is TRBJ1-2 and V is TRBV19; the D gene is possibly TRBD1 (5 bases). Trimming left V 8 bases short and J 4 bases short, with 14 bases between. This CDR3 comprises 13 residues. Germline V gene lookup returns CDR1 LNHDA and CDR2 SQIVND (reference sequence). The CDR3 sequence: CASVGGTGYGYTF. The CDR3 nucleotides read TGTGCCAGTGTCGGCGGGACCGGCTATGGCTACACCTTC.

The rearrangement uses TRBV12-5 and TRBJ2-4, with D tentatively TRBD2 (7 bases). Trimming took 7 bases from V and 5 from J, leaving 21 bases between them. Germline CDR1 reads LGHNT; CDR2 reads FRNRAP. The CDR3 loop spans 16 amino acids. CDR3 coding DNA: TGTGCTAGTGCTCTAGGCCTGGGGGGGGCGCAAAACATTCAGTACTTC. Translating it yields CASALGLGGAQNIQYF.

V usage is TRBV6-1 and J usage is TRBJ1-5; perhaps TRBD1 as D (6 bases). The germline gives CDR1 MNHNS, CDR2 SASEGT. This CDR3 is 19 amino acids long. The V end was cut by 3 bases, the J end by 5 bases, with 26 bases between. CDR3 protein: CASSDRATQTRGMHQPQHF. The CDR3 bases are TGTGCCAGCAGTGACCGCGCGACCCAAACCAGGGGAATGCATCAGCCCCAGCATTTT.